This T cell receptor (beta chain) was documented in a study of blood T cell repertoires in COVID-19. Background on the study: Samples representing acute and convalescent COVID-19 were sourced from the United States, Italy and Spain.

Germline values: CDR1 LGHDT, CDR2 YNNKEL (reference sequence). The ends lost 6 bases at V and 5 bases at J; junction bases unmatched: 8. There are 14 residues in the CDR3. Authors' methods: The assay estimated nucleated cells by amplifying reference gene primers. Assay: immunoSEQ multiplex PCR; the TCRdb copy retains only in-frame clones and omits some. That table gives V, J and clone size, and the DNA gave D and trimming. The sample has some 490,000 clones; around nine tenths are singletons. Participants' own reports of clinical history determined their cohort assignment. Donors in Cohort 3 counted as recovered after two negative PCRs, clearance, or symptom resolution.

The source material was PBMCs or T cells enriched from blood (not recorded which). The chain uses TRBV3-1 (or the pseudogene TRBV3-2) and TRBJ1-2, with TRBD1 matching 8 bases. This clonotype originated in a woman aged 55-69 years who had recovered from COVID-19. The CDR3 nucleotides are TGTGCCAGCAGGCAGGGGGCGGTGGAATATGGCTACACCTTC. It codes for CASRQGAVEYGYTF.